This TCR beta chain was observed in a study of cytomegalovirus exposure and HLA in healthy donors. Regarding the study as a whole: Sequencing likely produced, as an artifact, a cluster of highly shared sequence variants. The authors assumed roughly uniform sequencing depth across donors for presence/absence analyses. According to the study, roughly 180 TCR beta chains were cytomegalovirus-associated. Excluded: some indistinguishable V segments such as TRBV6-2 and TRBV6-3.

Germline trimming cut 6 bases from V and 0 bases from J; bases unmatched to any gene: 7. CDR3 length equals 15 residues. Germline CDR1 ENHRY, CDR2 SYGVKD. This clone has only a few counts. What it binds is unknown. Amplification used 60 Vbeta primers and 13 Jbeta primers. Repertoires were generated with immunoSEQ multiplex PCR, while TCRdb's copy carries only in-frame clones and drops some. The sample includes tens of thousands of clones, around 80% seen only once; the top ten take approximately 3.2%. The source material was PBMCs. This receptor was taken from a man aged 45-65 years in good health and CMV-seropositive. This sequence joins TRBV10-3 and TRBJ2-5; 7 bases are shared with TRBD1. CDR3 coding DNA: TGTGCCATCAGCGAGGTAGGGACAGACCAAGAGACCCAGTACTTC. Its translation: CAISEVGTDQETQYF.